A selection of T cell receptor beta chains follows, all from one sample in a study of blood T cell repertoires in COVID-19. Using immunoSEQ multiplex PCR, the repertoire was profiled, and TCRdb retains in-frame clones only, with some absent. In the table there are about 370,000 clones, 80% to 90% of which are singletons. Sequenced input: PBMCs or T cells enriched from blood (not recorded which). Receptor source: a man aged 18-30 years who had recovered from COVID-19. The CDR3 runs from the conserved cysteine through the conserved F or W. A D gene is named only where the DNA matches it firmly. The size entry is marked missing in some rows and otherwise reads once, few, many or a size class.

>TRBV11-3|13|-|few|TRBJ1-4
TGTGCCAGCAGATCGGTCACCGGGGGAAAACTGTTTTTT
CASRSVTGGKLFF
>TRBV9|16|TRBD2|-|TRBJ2-5
TGTGCCAGCAGCTTTCGAGCGGGGGGGCCCGAAGAGACCCAGTACTTC
CASSFRAGGPEETQYF
>TRBV4-1|15|TRBD1|-|TRBJ2-4
TGCGCCAGCAGCCGCACGACAGACAGGGGAGACATTCAGTACTTC
CASSRTTDRGDIQYF
>TRBV18|15|TRBD1|-|TRBJ2-7
TGTGCCAGCTCACCTTGGGGACAGGGAAGGAACGAGCAGTACTTC
CASSPWGQGRNEQYF
>TRBV11-2|15|TRBD2|-|TRBJ2-3
TGTGCCAGCAGCTTAGGGCGGGGGAGAGCAGATACGCAGTATTTT
CASSLGRGRADTQYF
>TRBV7-3|16|-|-|TRBJ2-6
TGTGCCAGCAGCTTTTTCAGTTGGCCTGGGGCCAACGTCCTGACTTTC
CASSFFSWPGANVLTF
>TRBV12-3/TRBV12-4|12|-|-|TRBJ1-1
-
CASSFGPGEAFF
>TRBV5-8|15|-|-|TRBJ2-3
TGTGCCAGCAGCTTGGAACTGTCTGGTTGGGATACGCAGTATTTT
CASSLELSGWDTQYF
>TRBV20-1|11|-|-|TRBJ1-1
TGCAGTGCTAGACCCGGGTCTGCTGCTTTCTTT
CSARPGSAAFF
>TRBV4-2|15|TRBD2|-|TRBJ2-7
TGTGCCAGCAGACAACGGACTAGCGGGAGCTACGAGCAGTACTTC
CASRQRTSGSYEQYF
>TRBV28|11|-|-|TRBJ1-4
TGTGCCAGCAGTGAGAGACAGGTTGCGTTTTTT
CASSERQVAFF
>TRBV7-2|15|TRBD1|-|TRBJ2-2
TGTGCCAGCAGCCAGGGACAGGGTAGGACCGGGGAGCTGTTTTTT
CASSQGQGRTGELFF
>TRBV4-1|18|TRBD2|-|TRBJ2-2
TGCGCCAGCAGCCAAGAGCCGGGACTAGCGGTTAACACCGGGGAGCTGTTTTTT
CASSQEPGLAVNTGELFF
>TRBV6-5|16|-|-|TRBJ1-2
TGTGCCAGCAGTTCCCTACCGCTCAGGGAAGGCTATGGCTACACCTTC
CASSSLPLREGYGYTF
>TRBV15|16|-|-|TRBJ2-7
TGTGCCACCAGCAGAGATCGAGGCAGGGCGCCGTTCGAGCAGTACTTC
CATSRDRGRAPFEQYF
>TRBV28|14|TRBD1|-|TRBJ1-2
TGTGCCAGCACGTTACCGGGACAGCGGTATGGCTACACCTTC
CASTLPGQRYGYTF
>TRBV6-2/TRBV6-3|11|-|once|TRBJ2-1
TGTGCCAGCAGTTATCTTAATGAGCAGTTCTTC
CASSYLNEQFF
>TRBV27|15|-|-|TRBJ2-7
TGTGCCAGCAGTTTATCGGGGGGGGCCACCTACGAGCAGTACTTC
CASSLSGGATYEQYF
>TRBV6-5|14|-|-|TRBJ2-6
TGTGCCAGCAGAGCAGGGGCTGGGGCCAACGTCCTGACTTTC
CASRAGAGANVLTF
>TRBV15|19|-|-|TRBJ2-2
TGTGCCACCAGCAGAGTGGCTGGAACAGACCCCGCGAACACCGGGGAGCTGTTTTTT
CATSRVAGTDPANTGELFF
>TRBV16|15|TRBD1|-|TRBJ2-3
TGTGCCAGCAGCCTGACAGGGATGAGAGGAGATACGCAGTATTTT
CASSLTGMRGDTQYF
>TRBV7-2|15|-|-|TRBJ1-2
TGTGCCAGCAGCCCGAACCAACAGAGCCGCTATGGCTACACCTTC
CASSPNQQSRYGYTF
>TRBV29-1|13|TRBD1|-|TRBJ1-1
TGCAGCGCCACCGGACAGGGCCGGCTTGAAGCTTTCTTT
CSATGQGRLEAFF
>TRBV10-1|16|TRBD2|-|TRBJ2-3
TGCGCCAGGGAGAGTGGTAAGCGGGGGGCTACAGATACGCAGTATTTT
CARESGKRGATDTQYF
>TRBV4-3|17|TRBD1|-|TRBJ1-2
TGCGCCAGCAGCCAAGATCGGGGGGACAGGGGAGGGTATGGCTACACCTTC
CASSQDRGDRGGYGYTF
>TRBV20-1|11|-|-|TRBJ1-2
TGCAGTGCTCACAGTCACTATGGCTACACCTTC
CSAHSHYGYTF
>TRBV30|15|-|-|TRBJ1-1
TGTGCCTGGGGACCCCACTCGACAGGGAACACTGAAGCTTTCTTT
CAWGPHSTGNTEAFF